This T cell receptor (beta chain) was observed in a study of cytomegalovirus exposure and HLA in healthy donors. The primer mix had 60 Vbeta and 13 Jbeta primers. The data were produced by immunoSEQ multiplex PCR, yet TCRdb's version contains in-frame clones alone and is incomplete. The table for this sample gives tens of thousands of clones. The sample was PBMCs. This clonotype was sampled from a middle-aged man in good health and CMV-seropositive.

CDR3 protein: CASSFDRVSRSSGANVLTF. The CDR3 region has the DNA TGTGCCAGCAGCTTTGACAGGGTGAGTCGGAGCTCTGGGGCCAACGTCCTGACTTTC. V is TRBV13 and J is TRBJ2-6, with 7 bases identical to TRBD1. The germline CDR1 and CDR2 sequences are PRHDT and FYEKMQ (reference sequence). Trimming at V came to 3 bases and at J to 0 bases, leaving 11 bases not matched to a gene. The CDR3 consists of 19 residues.